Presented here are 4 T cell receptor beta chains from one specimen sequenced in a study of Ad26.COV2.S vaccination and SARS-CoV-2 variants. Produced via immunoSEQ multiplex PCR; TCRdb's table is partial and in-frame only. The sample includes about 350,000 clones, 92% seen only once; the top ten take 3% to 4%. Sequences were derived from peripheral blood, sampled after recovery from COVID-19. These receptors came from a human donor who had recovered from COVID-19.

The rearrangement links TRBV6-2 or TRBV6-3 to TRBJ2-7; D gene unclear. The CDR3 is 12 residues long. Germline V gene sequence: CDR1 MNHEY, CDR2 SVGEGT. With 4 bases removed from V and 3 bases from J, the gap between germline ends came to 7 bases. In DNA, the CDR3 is TGTGCCAGCAGTTTGATTTACTACGAGCAGTACTTC. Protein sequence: CASSLIYYEQYF.

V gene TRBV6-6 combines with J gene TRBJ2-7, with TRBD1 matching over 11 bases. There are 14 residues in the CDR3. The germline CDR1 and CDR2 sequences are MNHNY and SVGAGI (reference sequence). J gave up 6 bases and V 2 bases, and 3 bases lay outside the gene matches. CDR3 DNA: TGTGCCAGCAGTTACCCGGGACAGGGGGGCGAGCAGTACTTC. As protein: CASSYPGQGGEQYF.

CDR3 region: CASSLVAEYEAFF. The DNA for the CDR3 is TGTGCCAGCAGCTTAGTCGCAGAATACGAAGCTTTCTTT. This chain links TRBV7-9 with TRBJ1-1; D not certain. This CDR3 is 13 amino acids long. Germline lookup yields CDR1 SEHNR and CDR2 FQNEAQ (reference sequence). V was clipped by 1 base and J by 8 bases, with 11 bases between them.

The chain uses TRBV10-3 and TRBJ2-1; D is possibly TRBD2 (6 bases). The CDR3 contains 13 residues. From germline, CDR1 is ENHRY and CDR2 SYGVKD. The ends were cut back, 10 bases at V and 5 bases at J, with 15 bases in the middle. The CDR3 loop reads CANLGLQDNEQFF. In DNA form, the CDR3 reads TGTGCCAATCTGGGACTGCAAGACAATGAGCAGTTCTTC.